Shown below are 20 T cell receptor beta chains from a single sample sequenced in a study of T cell changes during pregnancy in multiple sclerosis. TCRdb's copy holds only in-frame clones and misses some; the assay was immunoSEQ multiplex PCR. The sample has around 31,000 clones, roughly nine tenths seen once. Source: CD8+ T cells from peripheral blood mononuclear cells, taken in the second trimester of pregnancy. The source is a female donor with multiple sclerosis, enrolled in a pregnancy study.

The J gene is TRBJ2-6, the V gene TRBV28, with 9 bases aligning to TRBD1. The CDR3 spans 20 residues. The J segment lost 0 bases and the V segment lost 9 bases, leaving 18 bases of the junction unmatched. Germline lookup yields CDR1 MDHEN and CDR2 SYDVKM. The CDR3 spells CARYPDRDRVFHSGANVLTF. The CDR3 DNA reads as TGTGCCAGGTACCCCGACCGGGACAGGGTATTTCACTCTGGGGCCAACGTCCTGACTTTC.

V is TRBV10-2 and J is TRBJ2-5, with 9 bases identical to TRBD2. This CDR3 comprises 14 residues. Unmatched junction bases numbered 5, after V lost 5 bases and J lost 4 bases. CDR1 is WSHSY, CDR2 SAAADI, per germline. The CDR3 loop is CASSSSGSGETQYF. CDR3 coding DNA: TGCGCCAGCAGTAGTAGCGGGAGCGGAGAGACCCAGTACTTC.

The chain is built from TRBV7-2 and TRBJ2-3; TRBD2 matches 8 bases. Per the germline V gene, CDR1 is SGHTA and CDR2 is FQGNSA. This CDR3 has 17 amino acids. The V segment lost 5 bases and the J segment 0 bases; nucleotides outside the gene matches: 10. Here the CDR3 DNA reads TGTGCCAGCAGCGAAGGGTGGGCTAGCGGGAGCACAGATACGCAGTATTTT. Translating gives CASSEGWASGSTDTQYF.

The chain is built from TRBV5-6 and TRBJ1-1, with a tentative D call TRBD1 (6 bases). Trimming left V 4 bases short and J 5 bases short, with 12 bases between. The germline V gene encodes CDR1 SGHDT and CDR2 YYEEEE. The CDR3 totals 13 residues. In DNA, the CDR3 is TGTGCCAGCAGCCCGCCAGGGGTTACTGAAGCTTTCTTT. The encoded protein is CASSPPGVTEAFF.

The chain employs TRBV7-2 and TRBJ2-7; 12 bases map to TRBD2. Germline V gene data show CDR1 as SGHTA and CDR2 as FQGNSA. The CDR3 is made up of 18 amino acids. V was clipped by 4 bases and J by 5 bases; unmatched bases: 15. CDR3 region: CASSSPGLAGSKRNEQYF. The CDR3 coding sequence is TGTGCCAGCAGCTCGCCCGGACTAGCGGGATCTAAGCGAAACGAGCAGTACTTC.

Details on this clone: At the DNA level, this CDR3 is encoded by other sequences in the same sample as well. V usage is TRBV4-2 and J usage is TRBJ2-7, with 9 bases lining up with TRBD1. Trimming removed 3 bases from V and 3 bases from J; junction bases left unmatched: 3. Germline V gene data show CDR1 as LGHNA and CDR2 as YNFKEQ. The CDR3 totals 14 residues. The CDR3: CASSHGQGIYEQYF. CDR3 DNA sequence: TGTGCCAGCAGCCATGGACAGGGGATCTACGAGCAGTACTTC.

J is TRBJ2-7 and V is TRBV7-9; 9 bases match TRBD2. V was clipped by 4 bases and J by 0 bases; unmatched bases: 7. This CDR3 is 16 amino acids long. Germline V gives CDR1 SEHNR, CDR2 FQNEAQ (reference sequence). Here the CDR3 DNA reads TGTGCCAGCAGCTATTCTAGCGGGACTCCCTCCTACGAGCAGTACTTC. Encoded protein: CASSYSSGTPSYEQYF.

The chain uses TRBV7-9 and TRBJ2-7; 9 bases fit TRBD1. The CDR3 is 15 amino acids. The V gene's germline CDR1 is SEHNR and CDR2 FQNEAQ (reference sequence). Unmatched junction bases numbered 10, after V lost 4 bases and J lost 6 bases. The CDR3 bases are TGTGCCAGCAGCTCGACCGGGACAGGGTTGGGCGAGCAGTACTTC. Protein: CASSSTGTGLGEQYF.

The V gene is TRBV10-3, the J gene TRBJ2-7; TRBD1 agrees at 9 bases. Germline V gene lookup returns CDR1 ENHRY and CDR2 SYGVKD. Trimming removed 2 bases from V and 0 bases from J; junction bases left unmatched: 5. The CDR3 is made up of 16 amino acids. CDR3: CAISERRTGDSYEQYF. For the CDR3, the DNA is TGTGCCATCAGTGAGCGCCGGACAGGGGACTCCTACGAGCAGTACTTC.

The rearrangement joins TRBV11-3 to TRBJ2-2; TRBD2 matches at 7 bases. Per the germline V gene, CDR1 is SGHNT and CDR2 is YENEEA. J gave up 5 bases and V 5 bases, and 11 bases lay outside the gene matches. The CDR3 runs to 16 residues. As DNA, the CDR3 is TGTGCCAGCAGCCTCTCCCCTGGACTAGAGACCGGGGAGCTGTTTTTT. This codes for CASSLSPGLETGELFF.

This clone was detected only once. V usage is TRBV4-1 and J usage is TRBJ2-1; D is possibly TRBD2 (6 bases). Germline values: CDR1 MGHRA, CDR2 YSYEKL. V lost 0 bases and J lost 6, with 12 bases in between. The CDR3 sequence is 15 residues long. CDR3 in amino acids: CASSQETRGVNEQFF. DNA for the CDR3: TGCGCCAGCAGCCAAGAGACGCGGGGCGTCAATGAGCAGTTCTTC.

The count of this clone is one. The V and J genes are TRBV10-1 and TRBJ2-7, with 10 bases fitting TRBD2. The length of the CDR3 is 15 residues. CDR1 is WNHNN, CDR2 SYGVQD, per germline (reference sequence). Losses at the gene ends were 6 bases for V and 5 bases for J; bases not matched to a gene: 10. CDR3: CASSFIAGGFHEQYF. CDR3 DNA: TGCGCCAGCAGCTTTATAGCGGGAGGATTCCACGAGCAGTACTTC.

The rearrangement joins TRBV2 to TRBJ2-3; TRBD2 might be the D (5 bases). CDR1 is SNHLY and CDR2 is FYNNEI in the germline V gene. V was shortened by 5 bases and J by 4 bases, with 16 bases between the two germline ends. The CDR3 extends over 15 amino acids. CDR3 in amino acids: CASSYRERAPDTQYF. DNA for the CDR3: TGTGCCAGCAGTTACCGGGAAAGAGCCCCAGATACGCAGTATTTT. The full variable domain, completed using reference TRBV2 and TRBJ2-3, is EPEVTQTPSHQVTQMGQEVILRCVPISNHLYFYWYRQILGQKVEFLVSFYNNEISEKSEIFDDQFSVERPDGSNFTLKIRSTKLEDSAMYFCASSYRERAPDTQYFGPGTRLTVL.

V is TRBV9 and J is TRBJ1-2; no clear D. The length of the CDR3 is 13 residues. The V and J ends lost 1 base and 6 bases respectively, with 10 bases between them. Germline V gene data show CDR1 as SGDLS and CDR2 as YYNGEE. CDR3 bases: TGTGCCAGCAGCGTACCCGGGGAAAATGGCTACACCTTC. Its translation: CASSVPGENGYTF. Combining the CDR3 with reference TRBV9 and TRBJ1-2 gives the whole variable domain DSGVTQTPKHLITATGQRVTLRCSPRSGDLSVYWYQQSLDQGLQFLIQYYNGEERAKGNILERFSAQQFPDLHSELNLSSLELGDSALYFCASSVPGENGYTFGSGTRLTVV.

V gene TRBV6-5 combines with J gene TRBJ2-7; 7 bases align to TRBD1. The V segment lost 6 bases and the J segment 1 base; nucleotides outside the gene matches: 6. The CDR3 is made up of 14 amino acids. Germline CDR1 is MNHEY and CDR2 is SVGAGI. The CDR3 reads CASRGPGQSYEQYF. CDR3 sequence (DNA): TGTGCCAGCAGAGGCCCGGGACAGTCCTACGAGCAGTACTTC.

V gene TRBV5-4 combines with J gene TRBJ1-1; D unclear. Trimming took off 2 bases at V and 2 bases at J, with 4 bases between the two ends. The germline CDR1 and CDR2 sequences are SGHNT and YYREEE (reference sequence). This CDR3 spans 12 amino acids. The CDR3 DNA is TGTGCCAGCAGCTTACTCAACACTGAAGCTTTCTTT. It yields the protein CASSLLNTEAFF.

This chain joins TRBV29-1 and TRBJ2-7; no clear D gene. Trimming pared 3 bases from V and 6 bases from J, leaving 12 bases between. The CDR3 contains 12 residues. Germline V gene lookup returns CDR1 SQVTM and CDR2 ANQGSEA. CDR3 residues: CSVDGAHAEQYF. Here the CDR3 DNA reads TGCAGCGTTGATGGAGCGCACGCCGAGCAGTACTTC.

This chain connects TRBV11-2 to TRBJ2-1, with 9 positions matching TRBD2. Germline CDR1 SGHAT, CDR2 FQNNGV. With V trimmed by 2 bases and J by 3 bases, 11 bases remained unmatched. This CDR3 has 18 residues. The CDR3, as DNA: TGTGCCAGCAGCTTAACGTATTCTAGCGGGGCATACTACAATGAGCAGTTCTTC. The encoded protein is CASSLTYSSGAYYNEQFF.

This chain uses TRBV28 with TRBJ1-4; D is ambiguous. Germline loops: CDR1 MDHEN, CDR2 SYDVKM. The CDR3 length is 14 residues. V was pared by 8 bases and J by 0 bases, with 10 bases between. CDR3 residues: CASAGRATNEKLFF. Here the CDR3 DNA reads TGTGCCAGCGCCGGGAGGGCAACTAATGAAAAACTGTTTTTT.

The genes are TRBV2 and TRBJ2-1; D might be TRBD1 (7 bases). The germline V and J ends were trimmed by 6 bases and 9 bases, with 15 bases remaining between them. CDR1 SNHLY and CDR2 FYNNEI come from the germline V gene. The CDR3 runs to 13 residues. CDR3 coding DNA: TGTGCCAGCAGGGAGGGACAGAAGAGTGAGCAGTTCTTC. Translated: CASREGQKSEQFF.